This TCR beta chain was captured in a study of control samples from healthy donors and cancer patients. Repertoires were generated with immunoSEQ multiplex PCR, while TCRdb's copy carries only in-frame clones and drops some. The repertoire holds 130,000 to 150,000 clones, 89% seen once, with 4.9% in the top ten. V trimming: 2 bases; J trimming: 5 bases; junction bases outside the gene matches: 11. Germline V gene data show CDR1 as MNHEY and CDR2 as SMNVEV (reference sequence). There are 16 residues in the CDR3. This TCR came from a man younger than 40 in good health. The chain joins TRBV27 to TRBJ2-5, with 7 bases identical to TRBD2. Sequences were obtained from blood. The CDR3 DNA is TGTGCCAGCAGTTTACGAGCGGGGCACCCCCAGGAGACCCAGTACTTC. Translation gives CASSLRAGHPQETQYF.